These T cell receptor beta chains were read from a single sample in a study of blood T cell repertoires in COVID-19. The assay was immunoSEQ multiplex PCR, and TCRdb's table has in-frame clones only and misses some. The table includes some 350,000 clones, around 89% detected once. The sample was peripheral blood. All receptors derive from a woman aged 25 to 39 with COVID-19, enrolled during active disease. CDR3s include the opening cysteine and the closing phenylalanine or tryptophan. A D gene is named only where the DNA matches it firmly. Clone size appears in some rows only: once, few, many, or a class for an expanded clone.

CDR3aa	CDR3nt	d_gene	abundance	v_gene	j_gene
CASSQEATGYTF	TGTGCCAGCAGCCAAGAAGCCACTGGCTACACCTTC	.	.	TRBV3-1/TRBV3-2	TRBJ1-2
CASSLVGRGRIDTGELFF	TGTGCCAGCAGCTTAGTAGGCAGGGGACGGATTGACACCGGGGAGCTGTTTTTT	.	.	TRBV7-9	TRBJ2-2
CASSQGNSASAGVGETQYF	TGTGCCAGCAGCCAAGGGAATTCGGCTAGCGCGGGAGTTGGAGAGACCCAGTACTTC	TRBD2	.	TRBV4-2	TRBJ2-5
CASSRETGTPLHF	TGCGCCAGCAGCCGAGAGACAGGGACCCCCCTCCACTTT	TRBD1	.	TRBV4-1	TRBJ1-6
CASSPPAGGETNTQYF	TGTGCCAGCAGTCCTCCAGCGGGGGGGGAAACTAATACGCAGTATTTT	TRBD2	.	TRBV28	TRBJ2-3
CASQDRFGGDTQYF	TGTGCCAGCCAGGACAGGTTTGGGGGGGATACGCAGTATTTT	.	.	TRBV7-2	TRBJ2-3
CASSTLPYEQYF	TGTGCCAGCAGCACTCTTCCGTACGAGCAGTACTTC	.	.	TRBV6-2/TRBV6-3	TRBJ2-7
CASSYSSGAVGEKLFF	TGTGCCAGCAGTTACTCGAGTGGGGCAGTCGGTGAAAAACTGTTTTTT	.	.	TRBV6-2/TRBV6-3	TRBJ1-4
CASSPGQGVPRQFF	TGTGCCAGCAGCCCCGGACAGGGAGTTCCGAGGCAGTTCTTC	TRBD1	once	TRBV11-2	TRBJ2-1
CASRTGESNYGYTF	TGCGCCAGCAGGACAGGGGAATCTAACTATGGCTACACCTTC	TRBD1	.	TRBV5-1	TRBJ1-2
CASSLDRHSGNTIYF	TGTGCTAGCAGCTTAGATAGACACTCTGGAAACACCATATATTTT	.	once	TRBV7-7	TRBJ1-3
CATSVSGLTDTQYF	TGTGCCACCAGTGTTTCAGGCCTCACAGATACGCAGTATTTT	.	.	TRBV24-1	TRBJ2-3
CASSYQGPPPQYF	TGTGCCAGCAGTTACCAGGGGCCGCCTCCGCAGTACTTC	.	.	TRBV6-7	TRBJ2-7
CASSPGQGSTDTQYF	TGCGCCAGCAGCCCGGGACAGGGCAGCACAGATACGCAGTATTTT	TRBD1	.	TRBV4-3	TRBJ2-3
CASSLAWDTGTEAFF	TGTGCCAGCAGCTTGGCCTGGGACACCGGCACTGAAGCTTTCTTT	.	.	TRBV5-6	TRBJ1-1
CASSYSEAANYGYTF	TGTGCCAGCAGTTACTCAGAGGCAGCTAACTATGGCTACACCTTC	.	.	TRBV6-5	TRBJ1-2
CASSLSGGLGTETQYF	TGTGCCAGCAGCTTATCTGGGGGCCTGGGGACGGAGACCCAGTACTTC	.	.	TRBV11-2	TRBJ2-5
CASSAGGWDQETQYF	TGTGCCAGCAGTGCGGGAGGATGGGACCAAGAGACCCAGTACTTC	TRBD2	.	TRBV27	TRBJ2-5
CASRKDRGPYEQYF	TGTGCCAGCAGAAAGGACAGGGGGCCCTACGAGCAGTACTTC	TRBD1	.	TRBV5-5	TRBJ2-7
CASHRTDLYSNQPQHF	TGTGCCAGCCACCGGACAGATTTATATAGCAATCAGCCCCAGCATTTT	.	.	TRBV19	TRBJ1-5
CASSATIAGARFLTDTQYF	TGTGCCAGCAGCGCTACGATAGCGGGAGCTAGGTTTTTGACAGATACGCAGTATTTT	TRBD2	.	TRBV9	TRBJ2-3
CASSPGGGRNTEAFF	TGTGCCAGCAGCCCCGGGGGGGGCCGGAACACTGAAGCTTTCTTT	.	.	TRBV6-5	TRBJ1-1
CASSSPAGRGTDTQYF	TGTGCCAGCAGCTCTCCCGCCGGGAGGGGCACAGATACGCAGTATTTT	TRBD2	once	TRBV7-6	TRBJ2-3
CASSPRGTTDTQYF	TGTGCCAGCAGCCCGCGGGGGACTACAGATACGCAGTATTTT	TRBD2	.	TRBV3-1/TRBV3-2	TRBJ2-3
CASSPDWTVSGNTIYF	TGTGCCAGCAGCCCCGACTGGACAGTCTCTGGAAACACCATATATTTT	.	.	TRBV7-6	TRBJ1-3
CASKSPARGTEAFF	TGTGCCAGCAAATCCCCAGCCCGAGGCACTGAAGCTTTCTTT	.	.	TRBV28	TRBJ1-1
CASSSLTGDITNTEAFF	TGTGCCAGCAGTTCCTTGACAGGGGACATCACGAACACTGAAGCTTTCTTT	TRBD1	once	TRBV28	TRBJ1-1
CASSYSPTSGRDNEQFF	TGTGCCAGCAGTTACTCCCCCACTAGCGGGAGGGACAATGAGCAGTTCTTC	TRBD2	.	TRBV6-2/TRBV6-3	TRBJ2-1
CASSQGTVTFNQPQHF	TGTGCCAGTAGCCAGGGGACAGTAACCTTCAATCAGCCCCAGCATTTT	TRBD1	.	TRBV19	TRBJ1-5
CASSSADRGRYGYTF	TGTGCCAGCAGCTCGGCGGACAGGGGCAGATATGGCTACACCTTC	TRBD1	.	TRBV13	TRBJ1-2
CASSPGTSGRRSGELFF	TGCGCCAGCAGCCCGGGGACTAGCGGGAGAAGATCCGGGGAGCTGTTTTTT	TRBD2	.	TRBV5-1	TRBJ2-2
CASSQELIGGIWTGELFF	TGCGCCAGCAGCCAAGAGCTTATTGGCGGGATTTGGACCGGGGAGCTGTTTTTT	.	.	TRBV4-1	TRBJ2-2
CASSDRPDLASGPNNEQFF	TGTGCCAGCAGCGATCGCCCGGATTTGGCTAGCGGGCCAAACAATGAGCAGTTCTTC	TRBD2	.	TRBV9	TRBJ2-1